Detailed here is one T cell receptor beta chain. This sample is part of a study of shared clonotypes between healthy human individuals. Clones were read by immunoSEQ multiplex PCR, and TCRdb kept only the in-frame ones, dropping some. Of some 690,000 clones in the sample, roughly 91% were seen once. Germline CDR1 and CDR2: MDHEN and SYDVKM. The CDR3 covers 13 residues. The V end was cut by 2 bases, the J end by 4 bases, with 6 bases between. The sequence came from a man aged 18 to 29 in good health. Some clones in this sample may be carry-over from other donors' samples. The sample comprised memory CD8+ T cells from PBMCs. As for subset: CD45RO+ cells pooled with CCR7-negative TemRA cells. The V and J genes are TRBV28 and TRBJ1-5; D is uncertain. The CDR3 nucleotides read TGTGCCAGCAGTTTAGTAACTAATCAGCCCCAGCATTTT. This gives the protein CASSLVTNQPQHF.